These T cell receptor beta chains were read from a single sample in a study of blood T cell repertoires in COVID-19. Assay: immunoSEQ multiplex PCR; the TCRdb copy retains only in-frame clones and omits some. Of approximately 140,000 clones listed, over 75% were seen once; the top ten hold roughly 13%. The specimen sequenced was peripheral blood. These TCRs come from a man aged 55-75 years with active or convalescent COVID-19. The CDR3 runs from the conserved cysteine through the conserved F or W. The D gene is left open where the match is weak. Some rows mark clone size as missing; the rest say once, few, many or name a class of expanded clone.

j_call clone_size d_call v_call cdr3_length cdr3_aa cdr3_nt
TRBJ2-3 . TRBD2 TRBV28 20 CASASPPTSGSDSSTDTQYF TGTGCCAGCGCATCACCCCCTACTAGCGGGAGCGACTCTAGCACAGATACGCAGTATTTT
TRBJ1-2 . TRBD1 TRBV2 18 CASSEGPFGQGASYGYTF TGTGCCAGCAGTGAAGGCCCCTTCGGACAGGGCGCCTCCTATGGCTACACCTTC
TRBJ2-7 . . TRBV11-2 16 CASSLSRDSSSYEQYF TGTGCCAGCAGCCTGTCCCGGGACTCTAGCTCCTACGAGCAGTACTTC
TRBJ2-7 . . TRBV6-4 14 CASSVFVTEYEQYF TGTGCCAGCAGTGTGTTCGTTACTGAGTACGAGCAGTACTTC
TRBJ1-4 few TRBD1 TRBV2 15 CASTLLGQTNEKLFF TGTGCCAGCACCCTTCTGGGACAGACTAATGAAAAACTGTTTTTT
TRBJ2-6 . . TRBV7-3 16 CASSLNQGPLPNVLTF TGTGCCAGCAGCTTAAATCAGGGGCCGCTGCCCAACGTCCTGACTTTC
TRBJ2-5 . TRBD1 TRBV18 13 CASSTGESETQYF TGTGCCAGCTCAACAGGGGAATCGGAGACCCAGTACTTC
TRBJ1-2 few . TRBV4-3 14 CASSQESHPGGYTF TGCGCCAGCAGCCAAGAGTCCCACCCGGGAGGCTACACCTTC
TRBJ2-3 . . TRBV4-1 13 CASSQDQADTQYF TGCGCCAGCAGCCAAGATCAGGCAGATACGCAGTATTTT
TRBJ2-2 once . TRBV18 14 CASSQGQNTGELFF TGTGCCAGCTCACAAGGACAGAACACCGGGGAGCTGTTTTTT
TRBJ2-3 . TRBD2 TRBV2 15 CASSVASGNTDTQYF TGTGCCAGCAGTGTGGCTAGCGGAAACACAGATACGCAGTATTTT
TRBJ2-7 . TRBD1 TRBV11-2 15 CASSFRGQGIYEQYF TGTGCCAGCAGCTTTCGCGGACAGGGAATCTACGAGCAGTACTTC
TRBJ2-3 . TRBD2 TRBV3-1/TRBV3-2 16 CASSQALAGGADTQYF TGTGCCAGCAGCCAAGCCCTAGCGGGAGGTGCAGATACGCAGTATTTT
TRBJ2-2 . . TRBV6-2/TRBV6-3 17 CASSYPQGGSGTGELFF TGTGCCAGCAGTTACCCCCAGGGGGGCAGCGGCACCGGGGAGCTGTTTTTT
TRBJ2-7 . . TRBV28 14 CASSSWGPGLEQYF TGTGCCAGCAGTTCATGGGGGCCAGGCTTGGAGCAGTACTTC
TRBJ2-7 . TRBD1 TRBV28 13 CASSLGTASQQYF TGTGCCAGCAGTTTGGGGACAGCCAGTCAACAGTACTTC